What follows are 22 T cell receptor beta chains derived from one specimen sequenced in a study of blood T cell repertoires in COVID-19. Using immunoSEQ multiplex PCR, the repertoire was profiled, and TCRdb retains in-frame clones only, with some absent. The data show tens of thousands of clones, with 81% seen just once and 9.2% held by the top ten. Sequenced sample: peripheral blood. The receptors originated from a human donor in a cohort sampled during active COVID-19.

This clone was found a few times. The V call is TRBV18, the J call TRBJ2-7; 9 nucleotides align to TRBD2. This CDR3 contains 14 residues. V was clipped by 2 bases and J by 4 bases; unmatched bases: 3. Germline lookup yields CDR1 KGHSH and CDR2 LQKENI. The DNA of the CDR3 is TGTGCCAGCTCACCAGAGGCGGGAGGGTACGAGCAGTACTTC. Residues: CASSPEAGGYEQYF.

The rearrangement links TRBV19 to TRBJ2-3; no definite D call. From germline, CDR1 is LNHDA and CDR2 SQIVND (reference sequence). The CDR3 has 14 amino acids. V dropped 1 base and J dropped 3 bases, with 8 bases sitting between them. The CDR3 here is CASSIGSSTDTQYF. CDR3 coding DNA: TGTGCCAGTAGTATAGGGTCGAGTACAGATACGCAGTATTTT.

This sequence joins TRBV11-3 and TRBJ2-3; D gene uncertain. The CDR3 runs to 14 residues. Germline CDR1 and CDR2: SGHNT and YENEEA. V dropped 1 base and J dropped 3 bases, with 8 bases sitting between them. The CDR3 region is CASSLGGNTDTQYF. As DNA, the CDR3 is TGTGCCAGCAGCTTAGGTGGCAATACAGATACGCAGTATTTT.

Only one count was recorded for this clone. The chain joins TRBV4-2 to TRBJ1-1; TRBD1 matches at 9 bases. The CDR3 consists of 15 residues. V lost 0 bases to trimming and J lost 5 bases; unmatched junction nucleotides: 4. CDR1 and CDR2 (germline): LGHNA, YNFKEQ. This chain's CDR3 is CASSQERTGVTEAFF. The CDR3 coding sequence is TGTGCCAGCAGCCAAGAGCGGACAGGGGTGACTGAAGCTTTCTTT.

The rearrangement joins TRBV11-3 to TRBJ2-1, with TRBD1 matching 7 bases. Germline V gene data show CDR1 as SGHNT and CDR2 as YENEEA. There are 13 residues in the CDR3. V shed 3 bases, J shed 8 bases, and the junction held 4 bases outside the gene matches. In DNA form, the CDR3 reads TGTGCCAGCAGCTTTACAGGGGACCATGAGCAGTTCTTC. Translating it yields CASSFTGDHEQFF.

This rearrangement joins TRBV7-9 to TRBJ2-1; 13 bases map to TRBD2. Germline V gives CDR1 SEHNR, CDR2 FQNEAQ (reference sequence). The trim removed 4 bases at V and 7 bases at J, leaving 16 bases unmatched. The CDR3 is 19 amino acids. The CDR3 nucleotides are TGTGCCAGCAGCTGGGACCCGGGACTAGCGGGATCGAGGGGGAATGAGCAGTTCTTC. Amino acids: CASSWDPGLAGSRGNEQFF.

The chain has TRBV18 and TRBJ1-1, with TRBD1 as a possible D gene (5 bases). This CDR3 contains 16 residues. Trimming removed 1 base at V and 1 base at J, with 13 bases between. Germline V gene sequence: CDR1 KGHSH, CDR2 LQKENI. The CDR3 DNA reads TGTGCCAGCTCACCACAGGGCCTCGGGGGGAACACTGAAGCTTTCTTT. Protein: CASSPQGLGGNTEAFF. Full variable domain (missing parts from reference TRBV18 and TRBJ1-1): NAGVMQNPRHLVRRRGQEARLRCSPMKGHSHVYWYRQLPEEGLKFMVYLQKENIIDESGMPKERFSAEFPKEGPSILRIQQVVRGDSAAYFCASSPQGLGGNTEAFFGQGTRLTVV.

J is TRBJ1-1 and V is TRBV28; D uncertain. Trimming cost V 4 bases and J 0 bases, with 12 bases left between them. This CDR3 contains 15 residues. CDR1 MDHEN and CDR2 SYDVKM come from the germline V gene. CDR3 coding DNA: TGTGCCAGCAGTTACCCAGTGAGGATGAACACTGAAGCTTTCTTT. Translation gives CASSYPVRMNTEAFF.

A single count supports this clone. This chain joins TRBV2 and TRBJ2-3; 9 nucleotides match TRBD2. Looked up from germline, CDR1 is SNHLY and CDR2 is FYNNEI. This CDR3 is 16 amino acids long. V lost 4 bases, J lost 5 bases, and 10 bases stayed unmatched. The CDR3, as DNA: TGTGCCAGCAGTGTCGTGGTAGCGGGAGTGTTAGATACGCAGTATTTT. Encoded protein: CASSVVVAGVLDTQYF.

The rearrangement joins TRBV29-1 to TRBJ2-3; 7 bases align to TRBD2. The CDR3 is 14 amino acids. Looked up from germline, CDR1 is SQVTM and CDR2 is ANQGSEA. V lost 5 bases and J lost 2; bases outside the gene matches: 7. CDR3 protein: CSVLRREYTDTQYF. The CDR3 DNA reads as TGCAGCGTTCTGCGGCGGGAGTACACAGATACGCAGTATTTT.

This rearrangement joins TRBV2 to TRBJ1-2, with D perhaps matching TRBD1 (5 bases). The CDR3 covers 15 residues. V dropped 7 bases and J dropped 0 bases, with 15 bases sitting between them. From germline, CDR1 is SNHLY and CDR2 FYNNEI. CDR3 nucleotides: TGTGCCAGCATCATTCCTCAGGGTTCTAACTATGGCTACACCTTC. This translates into CASIIPQGSNYGYTF.

V usage is TRBV6-1 and J usage is TRBJ1-2; no clear D gene. The germline V gene has CDR1 MNHNS and CDR2 SASEGT. V lost 2 bases, J lost 10 bases, and 17 bases lay in between. This CDR3 comprises 14 residues. The CDR3 coding sequence is TGTGCCAGCAGTGAACAAGGACTGATCCTGGCCTACACCTTC. Its protein is CASSEQGLILAYTF.

The J gene is TRBJ2-7, the V gene TRBV25-1; D is perhaps TRBD1 (5 bases). The V gene lost 3 bases and the J gene lost 4 bases, with 10 bases spanning the gap. The CDR3 loop spans 13 amino acids. Germline CDR1 MGHDK, CDR2 SYGVNS. The DNA for the CDR3 is TGTGCCAGCAGTGATTTGGGGCCGTACGAGCAGTACTTC. Residues: CASSDLGPYEQYF.

This chain joins TRBV7-3 and TRBJ2-1; TRBD2 agrees at 9 bases. V was clipped by 3 bases and J by 4 bases; unmatched bases: 7. CDR1 and CDR2 (germline): SGHTA, FQGTGA. CDR3 length: 16 amino acids. CDR3 sequence (DNA): TGTGCCAGCAGCTTCGTCAGTAGCGGGAGTTACAATGAGCAGTTCTTC. This gives the protein CASSFVSSGSYNEQFF.

The chain recombines TRBV11-2 with TRBJ2-5; no firm D call. The CDR3 spans 14 residues. Germline CDR1 SGHAT, CDR2 FQNNGV. Trimming cost V 5 bases and J 5 bases, with 15 bases left between them. In nucleotides, the CDR3 is TGTGCCAGCAGCCCGATGAAGCTGGAGGAGACCCAGTACTTC. Translating gives CASSPMKLEETQYF.

The chain carries TRBV5-6 and TRBJ2-1; 8 nucleotides align to TRBD2. The CDR3 runs 17 residues. Trimming cost V 4 bases and J 8 bases; bases outside gene matches: 17. Germline V lookup: CDR1 SGHDT, CDR2 YYEEEE. CDR3 region: CASSLLGSGGPHDEQFF. The CDR3 coding sequence is TGTGCCAGCAGCCTCCTCGGGTCGGGAGGGCCACACGATGAGCAGTTCTTC.

V gene TRBV4-2 combines with J gene TRBJ2-1; 9 nucleotides align to TRBD2. CDR3 size: 17 residues. From germline, CDR1 is LGHNA and CDR2 YNFKEQ. Trimming cost V 0 bases and J 6 bases; bases outside gene matches: 9. The CDR3 DNA sequence: TGTGCCAGCAGCCAAGAGCGACTGACTAGCGGAACCAATGAGCAGTTCTTC. It is translated as CASSQERLTSGTNEQFF.

This chain uses TRBV3-1 (or the pseudogene TRBV3-2) with TRBJ2-3; the D gene is possibly TRBD1 (6 bases). The CDR3 extends over 16 amino acids. The germline V and J ends were trimmed by 0 bases and 0 bases, with 10 bases remaining between them. CDR1 is LGHDT and CDR2 is YNNKEL in the germline V gene (reference sequence). The CDR3 is CASSQDQGLSTDTQYF. The CDR3 DNA reads as TGTGCCAGCAGCCAAGATCAGGGGCTAAGCACAGATACGCAGTATTTT.

About this clone: An end of the junction does not agree with germline; a read error may underlie this. This chain connects TRBV10-3 to TRBJ2-1, with D possibly matching TRBD2 (5 bases). The CDR3 extends over 12 amino acids. In germline, CDR1 is ENHRY, CDR2 SYGVKD. For the CDR3, the DNA is TGTGCCACCAGTTCGTGGGAGAAGACGCAGTTCTTC. Translating it yields CATSSWEKTQFF.

J is TRBJ2-1 and V is TRBV10-3, with 11 nucleotides matching TRBD2. J was trimmed by 6 bases and V by 6 bases; bases with no gene match: 7. Germline loops: CDR1 ENHRY, CDR2 SYGVKD. CDR3 length equals 15 residues. CDR3 region: CAIRDTSGGPNEQFF. In DNA form, the CDR3 reads TGTGCCATCAGGGACACTAGCGGGGGCCCCAATGAGCAGTTCTTC.

The rearrangement joins TRBV7-9 to TRBJ1-6, with TRBD1 matching 9 bases. The germline CDR1 and CDR2 sequences are SEHNR and FQNEAQ (reference sequence). CDR3 length: 15 amino acids. V dropped 1 base and J dropped 7; count of bases not matched to a gene: 2. The CDR3 protein is CASSLVDRGNSPLHF. DNA of the CDR3: TGTGCCAGCAGCTTAGTCGACAGGGGGAATTCACCCCTCCACTTT.

The J gene is TRBJ2-7, the V gene TRBV14, with TRBD2 matching over 14 bases. Germline CDR1 is SGHDN and CDR2 is FVKESK. The V gene end was trimmed by 2 bases and the J gene end by 5 bases; junction bases not matched to a gene: 17. The CDR3 is 20 amino acids. The CDR3 spells CASSQTPGLAGVGRVNEQYF. CDR3 coding DNA: TGTGCCAGCAGCCAAACTCCGGGACTAGCGGGAGTTGGGAGGGTTAACGAGCAGTACTTC.